The clone carrying this T cell receptor beta chain was picked up one time. Its antigen remains unidentified. This entry belongs to a study of CD8 T cells in Susac syndrome. Across the study: When their blood was taken, patients with Susac syndrome were therapy-naive, taking corticosteroids, or taking intravenous immunoglobulin alone. Whole-study findings and limits: Detection of Susac-specific public clones gave approximately 16 in total CD8+ repertoires and roughly 5 in CD8+ TEMRA repertoires.

RNA totalling about 0.5 to 1 ug underwent reverse transcription with random hexamers. The authors amplified TCR beta CDR3 across 54 Vbeta and 13 Jbeta using immunoSEQ multiplex PCR. TCRdb re-derived calls from the immunoSEQ multiplex PCR reads in MiXCR, one entry per CDR3 protein. The table lists around 150,000 distinct CDR3 sequences, 95% of them singletons. Trimming took off 4 bases at V and 9 bases at J, with 7 bases between the two ends. The CDR3 has 11 amino acids. Germline values: CDR1 SGDLS, CDR2 YYNGEE. Sequenced sample: CD8+ T cells from PBMCs. The V gene is TRBV9, the J gene TRBJ2-2, with unresolved D. This receptor was taken from a human donor with Susac syndrome. The CDR3 sequence: CASSSSRELFF. The CDR3 bases are TGTGCCAGCAGCTCTTCCAGGGAGCTGTTTTTT.